The 11 T cell receptor beta chains below were found in one sample sequenced in a study of blood T cell dynamics during melanoma immunotherapy. Documented time point: pre-treatment baseline. Profiled with immunoSEQ multiplex PCR; TCRdb holds only in-frame clones, not every one. The sample has about 24,000 clones, approximately 90% seen once. The starting material was blood, obtained from a patient treated with checkpoint blockade. These receptors were collected from a human donor with melanoma.

The gene calls are TRBV28 and TRBJ1-5; 8 nucleotides line up with TRBD1. Germline loops: CDR1 MDHEN, CDR2 SYDVKM. This CDR3 is 16 amino acids long. The J segment lost 4 bases and the V segment lost 2 bases, leaving 7 bases of the junction unmatched. CDR3 region: CASSLTGQGWNQPQHF. The CDR3 DNA reads as TGTGCCAGCAGTTTAACCGGACAGGGATGGAATCAGCCCCAGCATTTT.

The rearrangement uses TRBV5-4 and TRBJ2-1; 13 nucleotides align to TRBD2. The CDR3 length is 15 residues. Looked up from germline, CDR1 is SGHNT and CDR2 is YYREEE (reference sequence). V lost 3 bases and J lost 7; bases outside the gene matches: 4. CDR3 DNA: TGTGCCAGCAGCTCGGGACTAGCGGGAATTAATGAGCAGTTCTTC. Translating gives CASSSGLAGINEQFF. The whole variable domain, filled in from reference TRBV5-4 and TRBJ2-1, reads ETGVTQSPTHLIKTRGQQVTLRCSSQSGHNTVSWYQQALGQGPQFIFQYYREEENGRGNFPPRFSGLQFPNYSSELNVNALELDDSALYLCASSSGLAGINEQFFGPGTRLTVL.

The chain combines TRBV15 with TRBJ1-5; tentative D call: TRBD1 (5 bases). The V gene lost 0 bases and the J gene lost 4 bases, with 13 bases spanning the gap. Germline lookup yields CDR1 LNHNV and CDR2 YYDKDF (reference sequence). CDR3 length equals 16 residues. The CDR3 DNA is TGTGCCACCAGCAGAGAGGCAGGGATCATGAATCAGCCCCAGCATTTT. Protein: CATSREAGIMNQPQHF.

The chain employs TRBV7-9 and TRBJ1-2; D is ambiguous. The germline CDR1 and CDR2 sequences are SEHNR and FQNEAQ (reference sequence). V lost 5 bases, J lost 4 bases, and 11 bases lay in between. CDR3 length: 13 amino acids. The CDR3, as DNA: TGTGCCAGCAGCCCCCCCTCGAGCTATGGCTACACCTTC. As protein: CASSPPSSYGYTF.

The chain employs TRBV5-1 and TRBJ2-1; 8 bases fit TRBD1. Germline V gene sequence: CDR1 SGHRS, CDR2 YFSETQ. The CDR3 runs to 17 residues. Losses at the gene ends were 4 bases for V and 1 base for J; bases not matched to a gene: 10. The CDR3: CASSPRGPTSSYNEQFF. The CDR3 bases are TGCGCCAGCAGCCCCAGGGGGCCTACCTCATCCTACAATGAGCAGTTCTTC. Full variable domain (outside the CDR3, taken from reference TRBV5-1 and TRBJ2-1): KAGVTQTPRYLIKTRGQQVTLSCSPISGHRSVSWYQQTPGQGLQFLFEYFSETQRNKGNFPGRFSGRQFSNSRSEMNVSTLELGDSALYLCASSPRGPTSSYNEQFFGPGTRLTVL.

The chain is built from TRBV29-1 and TRBJ1-2; 9 positions agree with TRBD1. This CDR3 contains 14 residues. The germline V gene has CDR1 SQVTM and CDR2 ANQGSEA. The J segment lost 3 bases and the V segment lost 3 bases, leaving 5 bases of the junction unmatched. Written as DNA, the CDR3 is TGCAGCGTTGAGGGCGGGACAGGGCACTATGGCTACACCTTC. It yields the protein CSVEGGTGHYGYTF.

The chain recombines TRBV5-1 with TRBJ2-1; TRBD1 agrees at 8 bases. The germline V gene encodes CDR1 SGHRS and CDR2 YFSETQ. This CDR3 comprises 14 residues. The V and J ends lost 1 base and 10 bases, in that order; junction bases with no gene match: 7. The CDR3 region is CASSLYRGEQEQFF. The DNA of the CDR3 is TGCGCCAGCAGCTTGTACAGGGGGGAACAGGAGCAGTTCTTC.

V usage is TRBV5-1 and J usage is TRBJ2-2; D may be TRBD1 (6 bases). Germline values: CDR1 SGHRS, CDR2 YFSETQ. This CDR3 contains 16 residues. Between the trimmed V and J ends, which lost 1 base and 1 base, there was a span of 11 bases. The CDR3 reads CASSLSAGVNTGELFF. The CDR3 DNA follows: TGCGCCAGCAGCTTGTCGGCAGGGGTGAACACCGGGGAGCTGTTTTTT.

The chain combines TRBV9 with TRBJ2-5; D remains ambiguous. V lost 4 bases to trimming and J lost 9 bases, with 16 bases between them. This CDR3 is 13 amino acids long. CDR1 and CDR2 from the germline V gene are SGDLS and YYNGEE. The CDR3 DNA is TGTGCCAGCAGCCGTCCGGGCGCCGAGGCCCAGTACTTC. It specifies CASSRPGAEAQYF.

V gene TRBV15 combines with J gene TRBJ2-7; D is perhaps TRBD1 (5 bases). V was clipped by 0 bases and J by 0 bases, with 12 bases between them. There are 16 residues in the CDR3. Per the germline V gene, CDR1 is LNHNV and CDR2 is YYDKDF (reference sequence). CDR3 residues: CATSREWGPSSYEQYF. Here the CDR3 DNA reads TGTGCCACCAGCAGAGAATGGGGCCCAAGCTCCTACGAGCAGTACTTC.

This clone showed up just a few times. The sample has other DNA sequences that encode this CDR3 too. The rearrangement joins TRBV5-1 to TRBJ2-7; D is possibly TRBD1 (6 bases). The CDR3 is 13 residues long. Germline CDR1 SGHRS, CDR2 YFSETQ. The V end was cut by 3 bases, the J end by 3 bases, with 10 bases between. DNA of the CDR3: TGCGCCAGCAGCTGGGACAAGAGCTACGAGCAGTACTTC. This encodes CASSWDKSYEQYF.